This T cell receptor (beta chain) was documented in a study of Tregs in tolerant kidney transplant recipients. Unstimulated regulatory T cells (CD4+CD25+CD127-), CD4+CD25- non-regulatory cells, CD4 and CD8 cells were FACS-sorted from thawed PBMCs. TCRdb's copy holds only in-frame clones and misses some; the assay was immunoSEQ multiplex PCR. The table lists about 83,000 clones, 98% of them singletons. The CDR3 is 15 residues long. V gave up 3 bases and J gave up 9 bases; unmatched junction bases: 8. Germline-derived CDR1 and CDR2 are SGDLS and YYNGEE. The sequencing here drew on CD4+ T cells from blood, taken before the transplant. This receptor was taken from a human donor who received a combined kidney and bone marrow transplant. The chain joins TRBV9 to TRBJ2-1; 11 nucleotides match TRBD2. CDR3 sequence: CASSGRLAGFLEQFF. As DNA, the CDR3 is TGTGCCAGCAGCGGTCGACTAGCGGGATTTCTTGAGCAGTTCTTC.